The 17 T cell receptor beta chains below come from one sample, sequenced in a study of T cell responses to AZD1222 COVID-19 vaccine. The table came from immunoSEQ multiplex PCR; TCRdb's copy has only in-frame clones and leaves some out. The table lists over 100,000 clones, approximately 87% of them singletons. The sample consisted of peripheral blood, taken 28 days after the second AZD1222 dose. The source is an adult who received the AZD1222 COVID-19 vaccine.

V usage is TRBV9 and J usage is TRBJ1-6; D uncertain. The V end was cut by 0 bases, the J end by 4 bases, with 5 bases between. CDR3 length: 14 residues. CDR1 and CDR2 (germline): SGDLS, YYNGEE. The DNA for the CDR3 is TGTGCCAGCAGCGTAGAACAGTATAATTCACCCCTCCACTTT. Its protein product is CASSVEQYNSPLHF.

V is TRBV5-4 and J is TRBJ2-1; D is ambiguous. CDR1 is SGHNT and CDR2 is YYREEE in the germline V gene (reference sequence). This CDR3 is built from 15 residues. Trimming cost V 1 base and J 4 bases, with 12 bases left between them. CDR3 in DNA: TGTGCCAGCAGCTTGTTTACTACCCAGTACAATGAGCAGTTCTTC. The encoded protein is CASSLFTTQYNEQFF.

This chain links TRBV7-2 with TRBJ1-2; TRBD1 matches 7 bases. CDR1 is SGHTA and CDR2 is FQGNSA in the germline V gene. The CDR3 contains 15 residues. The junction had 11 bases not matched to a gene; V was cut back by 5 bases and J by 5 bases. The CDR3 region has the DNA TGTGCCAGCAGCCCGACAGGGCCCGGGGGATATGGCTACACCTTC. Protein sequence: CASSPTGPGGYGYTF.

The chain has TRBV4-3 and TRBJ2-7; 8 nucleotides match TRBD2. The CDR3 length is 14 residues. V lost 4 bases and J lost 6; bases outside the gene matches: 8. Germline loops: CDR1 LGHNA, CDR2 YSLEER. The CDR3 sequence is CASSPRTSRGEQYF. The CDR3 nucleotides are TGCGCCAGCAGCCCCCGGACTAGCAGAGGCGAGCAGTACTTC.

The chain links TRBV7-3 to TRBJ1-1, with 8 bases identical to TRBD1. Germline values: CDR1 SGHTA, CDR2 FQGTGA. V gave up 1 base and J gave up 7 bases; unmatched junction bases: 5. The CDR3 loop spans 14 amino acids. Here the CDR3 reads CASSLIRGQGEAFF. CDR3 DNA sequence: TGTGCCAGCAGCTTAATCAGGGGGCAGGGTGAAGCTTTCTTT.

This chain joins TRBV7-9 and TRBJ1-2, with unresolved D. Trimming shortened V by 3 bases and J by 4 bases, and 18 bases separated the two germline ends. The CDR3 consists of 16 residues. Germline values: CDR1 SEHNR, CDR2 FQNEAQ (reference sequence). The CDR3 sequence: CASSLRRARRPYGYTF. CDR3 sequence (DNA): TGTGCCAGCAGCTTGAGGAGGGCCCGGCGCCCCTATGGCTACACCTTC.

The chain recombines TRBV28 with TRBJ2-1; TRBD2 agrees at 8 bases. This CDR3 comprises 14 residues. Unmatched junction bases numbered 9, after V lost 7 bases and J lost 7 bases. Germline loops: CDR1 MDHEN, CDR2 SYDVKM. This CDR3 reads CASITSGASNEQFF. In DNA form, the CDR3 reads TGTGCCAGCATCACTAGCGGCGCCTCTAATGAGCAGTTCTTC.

This rearrangement joins TRBV27 to TRBJ1-5; 7 positions agree with TRBD1. The CDR3 contains 16 residues. Looked up from germline, CDR1 is MNHEY and CDR2 is SMNVEV (reference sequence). The trim removed 2 bases at V and 4 bases at J, leaving 8 bases unmatched. The CDR3 reads CASSLTQGRRNQPQHF. CDR3 DNA: TGTGCCAGCAGTTTAACACAGGGGCGACGGAATCAGCCCCAGCATTTT.

This clone appeared once. V usage is TRBV2 and J usage is TRBJ2-5; D not certain. The germline V and J ends were trimmed by 1 base and 4 bases, with 13 bases remaining between them. The CDR3 spans 15 residues. Germline V gene sequence: CDR1 SNHLY, CDR2 FYNNEI. CDR3 DNA: TGTGCCAGCAGTGAAGATCGGTCTTGGAGAGAGACCCAGTACTTC. The encoded protein is CASSEDRSWRETQYF.

This clone was observed once. The V and J genes are TRBV5-6 and TRBJ1-2; D unresolved. CDR3 size: 15 residues. V was cut by 2 bases and J by 5 bases, with 16 bases left in between. CDR1 and CDR2 from the germline V gene are SGHDT and YYEEEE. The CDR3 here is CASSLPRVSLYGYTF. For the CDR3, the DNA is TGTGCCAGCAGCTTACCTCGGGTCAGCCTGTATGGCTACACCTTC.

The chain combines TRBV2 with TRBJ2-7; possibly TRBD1 or TRBD2 for D (6 bases each). The CDR3 runs 16 residues. The V gene lost 5 bases and the J gene lost 3 bases, with 20 bases spanning the gap. Per the germline V gene, CDR1 is SNHLY and CDR2 is FYNNEI. CDR3 nucleotide sequence: TGTGCCAGCAGTATACGGACCTGGGGGGCAATCTACGAGCAGTACTTC. This translates into CASSIRTWGAIYEQYF.

The chain is built from TRBV6-5 and TRBJ1-5; D call uncertain. Germline CDR1 is MNHEY and CDR2 is SVGAGI. The ends were cut back, 7 bases at V and 6 bases at J, with 19 bases in the middle. The CDR3 contains 15 residues. The CDR3, as DNA: TGTGCCAGCAAGAATCTTGACGCGGGGATTCAGCCCCAGCATTTT. Its protein is CASKNLDAGIQPQHF.

The chain carries TRBV19 and TRBJ2-3; a possible D gene is TRBD2 (6 bases). The CDR3 is 15 residues long. Germline lookup yields CDR1 LNHDA and CDR2 SQIVND (reference sequence). V lost 7 bases and J 2 bases, leaving 16 bases between the germline ends. The CDR3 DNA reads TGTGCCAGTACCGAGCCGCGGGGCCTCACAGATACGCAGTATTTT. Protein: CASTEPRGLTDTQYF.

In this sample, this clone turned up once. The chain links TRBV7-2 to TRBJ2-5, with D possibly matching TRBD1 (6 bases). Trimming removed 3 bases from V and 5 bases from J, with 13 bases in between. The germline V gene encodes CDR1 SGHTA and CDR2 FQGNSA. This CDR3 contains 14 residues. This CDR3 reads CASSFSHGQETQYF. The CDR3 DNA sequence: TGTGCCAGCAGCTTTAGTCACGGACAGGAGACCCAGTACTTC.

This clone was counted a few times. The chain recombines TRBV28 with TRBJ1-1; 7 nucleotides line up with TRBD1. The CDR3 sequence is 13 residues long. Germline values: CDR1 MDHEN, CDR2 SYDVKM. The J segment lost 7 bases and the V segment lost 3 bases, leaving 5 bases of the junction unmatched. The CDR3 coding sequence is TGTGCCAGCAGTTTGCGGGACAGAGATGAAGCTTTCTTT. This encodes CASSLRDRDEAFF.

The chain links TRBV4-3 to TRBJ1-2; TRBD1 might be the D (5 bases). The CDR3 consists of 13 residues. CDR1 and CDR2 (germline): LGHNA, YSLEER. V dropped 5 bases and J dropped 3 bases, with 10 bases sitting between them. The CDR3 sequence is CASSRTKDYGYTF. Here the CDR3 DNA reads TGCGCCAGCAGCAGGACAAAGGACTATGGCTACACCTTC.

The chain carries TRBV28 and TRBJ2-7, with D unclear. The CDR3 covers 10 residues. The germline V and J ends were trimmed by 8 bases and 6 bases, with 8 bases remaining between them. Per the germline V gene, CDR1 is MDHEN and CDR2 is SYDVKM. This CDR3 is CASGPPEQYF. Written as DNA, the CDR3 is TGTGCCAGCGGCCCACCCGAGCAGTACTTC. Variable domain in full (rest from reference TRBV28 and TRBJ2-7): DVKVTQSSRYLVKRTGEKVFLECVQDMDHENMFWYRQDPGLGLRLIYFSYDVKMKEKGDIPEGYSVSREKKERFSLILESASTNQTSMYLCASGPPEQYFGPGTRLTVT.